This T cell receptor beta chain was found in a study of cytomegalovirus exposure and HLA in healthy donors. V lost 6 bases to trimming and J lost 5 bases; unmatched junction nucleotides: 14. Germline loops: CDR1 MNHEY, CDR2 SMNVEV (reference sequence). The CDR3 has 17 residues. PCR involved 60 Vbeta and 13 Jbeta primers. Produced via immunoSEQ multiplex PCR; TCRdb's table is partial and in-frame only. This sample has 150,000 to 200,000 clones, with roughly 87% found just once. The receptor was isolated from a girl less than two years old in good health and CMV-seronegative. The sample comprised PBMCs. The chain links TRBV27 to TRBJ2-2; 8 nucleotides agree with TRBD2. CDR3 region: CASSREILAGGTGELFF. The DNA for the CDR3 is TGTGCCAGCAGCCGGGAGATTCTAGCGGGTGGGACCGGGGAGCTGTTTTTT.